This T cell receptor beta chain comes out of a study of T cell responses to AZD1222 COVID-19 vaccine. CDR3 length: 14 residues. Trimming removed 5 bases at V and 0 bases at J, with 10 bases between. Per the germline V gene, CDR1 is MGHRA and CDR2 is YSYEKL. The data were produced by immunoSEQ multiplex PCR, yet TCRdb's version contains in-frame clones alone and is incomplete. The sample lists approximately 150,000 clones, around 94% seen once, with about 2.8% in the top ten. This TCR was recovered from an adult in good health. Sequencing used peripheral blood, obtained on day 0 of AZD1222 vaccination. This rearrangement joins TRBV4-1 to TRBJ1-1; D is perhaps TRBD1 (5 bases). The CDR3 sequence: CASSTGPLNTEAFF. DNA of the CDR3: TGCGCCAGCAGCACGGGACCCCTGAACACTGAAGCTTTCTTT.